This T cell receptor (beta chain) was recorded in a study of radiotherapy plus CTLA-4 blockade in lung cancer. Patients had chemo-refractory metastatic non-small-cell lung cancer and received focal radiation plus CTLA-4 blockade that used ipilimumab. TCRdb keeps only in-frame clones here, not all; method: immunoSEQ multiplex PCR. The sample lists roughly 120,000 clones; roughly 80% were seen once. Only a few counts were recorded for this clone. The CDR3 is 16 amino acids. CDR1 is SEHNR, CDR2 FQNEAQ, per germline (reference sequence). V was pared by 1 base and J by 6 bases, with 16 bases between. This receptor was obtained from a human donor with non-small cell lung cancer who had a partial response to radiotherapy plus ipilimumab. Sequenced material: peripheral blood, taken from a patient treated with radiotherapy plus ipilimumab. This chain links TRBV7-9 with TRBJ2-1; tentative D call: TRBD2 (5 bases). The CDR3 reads CASSLEDSAVSNEQFF. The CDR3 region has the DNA TGTGCCAGCAGCTTAGAGGACTCTGCAGTAAGCAATGAGCAGTTCTTC.